The T cell receptor beta chain under discussion was sequenced for a study of T cells after yellow fever vaccination (dated by TCRdb to the late 2010s). Looking at the study overall: Libraries from fractions with low cell numbers were prepared with the SMART-Seq v4 Ultra Low Input RNA kit. Blood was drawn at multiple timepoints before and after primary and secondary immunization, with bulk PBMC replicates and cell subsets isolated. Two healthy male donors made up the cohort, one aged 18 to 30 years and the other aged 30 to 40 years. To follow T-cell clones before and after both primary and booster YFV17D yellow fever vaccination, bulk TCR alpha and beta repertoires underwent longitudinal sequencing. The investigation overall reported the following: After the booster, most of the clones that had expanded following primary vaccination were detected again (96% of CD4 and around 88% of CD8), which suggests that memory was broadly maintained. Because only a couple of donors were included in the study, the extent to which the findings can be generalized is limited. Computational filtering was required because FACS-sorted repertoires could contain abundant contaminating clonotypes from the bulk population. A small fraction of clonotypes showed up in both the CD4 and CD8 compartments, probably as a result of convergent recombination. The secondary T-cell response was found to be weaker but faster than the primary response, with a peak reached on day 5 rather than on day 15.

To note about this clonotype: The target of this receptor is not known. Per-nucleotide qualities are absent, and no much larger clonotype sits a single base away.

Taken with the paper, the label for treatment or condition translates to: live attenuated yellow fever vaccine strain. At every blood-draw timepoint, two biological replicates of bulk PBMCs were collected. PBMCs were isolated from peripheral blood using a standard Ficoll-Paque protocol. TriZol was used to extract RNA from bulk PBMCs, from CD4 and CD8 fractions, and from dextramer-positive and dextramer-negative fractions. Sequenced using an Illumina NovaSeq 6000. TCR cDNA was synthesized by 5'RACE template switching, through which a universal primer site and unique molecular identifiers were introduced. cDNA synthesis was primed from both the TCR alpha and TCR beta constant segments. Library amplification involved two PCR steps, and the second step added sample barcodes and sequencing adapters. Sequencing of libraries was performed on Illumina HiSeq 2500 (2x100 bp) or NovaSeq (2x150 bp). Per the authors' processing: Demultiplexing of reads and collapsing into UMI consensus sequences were performed with MIGEC, and V(D)J alignment was carried out with MiXCR. Clonotypes responding to the vaccine were identified with edgeR on replicate PBMC samples, with the criteria of FDR below 0.01 and a log2 fold change above 5 up to day 15. Each bulk clonotype received a CD4 or CD8 identity based on whether the sequenced CD4 or CD8 repertoire contained that clonotype at higher abundance. TCRdb reran the public reads through fastp at Q25 and MiXCR, keeping productive beta chains. Every distinct CDR3 protein forms one entry, paired with its most common genes and DNA. In this record, the V and J calls reflect TCRdb's handling and not the investigators' own analysis. A total of more than 300,000 distinct CDR3 sequences appear in this sample, over 3.5% of them only once. The top ten hold approximately 20% of the sample.

Specimen: PBMCs, collected 15 days after the yellow fever booster vaccination. This TCR was recovered from a man between 18 and 29 years old who received the YFV17D yellow fever vaccine.

The nucleotide sequence reads as follows: TGTGCCAGCAGAAGGGTGAGAGTGGCCGGCACTGAAGCTTTCTTT. It is translated as CASRRVRVAGTEAFF. The rearrangement joined TRBV6-5 to TRBJ1-1; the D gene is unclear. The CDR3 sequence holds 15 residues, the cysteine and phenylalanine included. Only the CDR3 part of the read is kept: 45 bases, read in frame from the first base. Reading the germline V gene gives CDR1 MNHEY and CDR2 SVGAGI. V drops 6 bases and J drops 4 bases, leaving 18 bases in between.